Each of the 2 T cell receptor beta chains below was sequenced from the same sample in a study of technical replicates of blood from four donors. Using immunoSEQ multiplex PCR, the repertoire was profiled, and TCRdb retains in-frame clones only, with some absent. The table includes about 17,000 clones, around 90% detected once. Input material: PBMCs. These receptors were collected from a human donor in good health.

This chain connects TRBV9 to TRBJ1-2; weak D call: TRBD1 (5 bases). Trimming left V 4 bases short and J 6 bases short, with 16 bases between. Germline V gives CDR1 SGDLS, CDR2 YYNGEE. This CDR3 region has 14 residues. CDR3: CASSPYWGGDGYTF. The CDR3 region has the DNA TGTGCCAGCAGCCCCTACTGGGGAGGGGATGGCTACACCTTC.

The gene calls are TRBV2 and TRBJ2-4; D might be TRBD1 (5 bases). Deletions cut 7 bases from V and 0 bases from J, with 13 bases between. CDR1 and CDR2 (germline): SNHLY, FYNNEI. CDR3 size: 15 residues. The CDR3 DNA is TGTGCCAGCATTGACAGTTCAGGAGCCAAAAACATTCAGTACTTC. Its translation: CASIDSSGAKNIQYF.